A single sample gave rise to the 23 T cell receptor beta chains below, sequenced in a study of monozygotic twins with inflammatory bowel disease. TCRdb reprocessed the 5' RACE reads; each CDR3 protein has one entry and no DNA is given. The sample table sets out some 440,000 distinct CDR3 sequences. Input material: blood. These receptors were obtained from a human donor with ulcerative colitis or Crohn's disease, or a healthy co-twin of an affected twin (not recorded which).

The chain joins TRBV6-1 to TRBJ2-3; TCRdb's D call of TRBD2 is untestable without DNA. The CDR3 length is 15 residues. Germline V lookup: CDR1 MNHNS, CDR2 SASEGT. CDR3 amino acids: CARSRIERISDTQYF.

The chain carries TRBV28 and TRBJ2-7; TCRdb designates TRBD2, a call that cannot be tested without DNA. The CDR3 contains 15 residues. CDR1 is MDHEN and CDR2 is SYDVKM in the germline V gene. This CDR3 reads CASSLPSGTPYEQYF.

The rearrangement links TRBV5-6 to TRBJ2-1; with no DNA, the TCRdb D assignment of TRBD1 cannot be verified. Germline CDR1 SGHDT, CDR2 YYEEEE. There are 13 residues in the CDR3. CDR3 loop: CANLGQAYNEQFF. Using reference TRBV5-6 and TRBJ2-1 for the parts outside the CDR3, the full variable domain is DAGVTQSPTHLIKTRGQQVTLRCSPKSGHDTVSWYQQALGQGPQFIFQYYEEEERQRGNFPDRFSGHQFPNYSSELNVNALLLGDSALYLCANLGQAYNEQFFGPGTRLTVL.

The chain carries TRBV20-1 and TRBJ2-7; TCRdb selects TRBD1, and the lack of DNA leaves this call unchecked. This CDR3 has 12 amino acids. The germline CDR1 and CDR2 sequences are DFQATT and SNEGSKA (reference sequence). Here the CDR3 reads CSARGSHYEQYF.

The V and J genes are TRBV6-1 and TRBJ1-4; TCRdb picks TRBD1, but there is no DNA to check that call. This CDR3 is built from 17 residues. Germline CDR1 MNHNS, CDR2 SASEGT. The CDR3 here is CASSSGPGTGPNEKLFF.

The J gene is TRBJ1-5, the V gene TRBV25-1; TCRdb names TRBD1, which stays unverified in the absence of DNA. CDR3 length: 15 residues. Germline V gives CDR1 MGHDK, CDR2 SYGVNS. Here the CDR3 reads CASTLQARPNQPQHF.

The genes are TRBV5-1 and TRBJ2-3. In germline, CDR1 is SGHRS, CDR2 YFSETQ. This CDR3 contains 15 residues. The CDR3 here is CASSLAPLRSGTQYF.

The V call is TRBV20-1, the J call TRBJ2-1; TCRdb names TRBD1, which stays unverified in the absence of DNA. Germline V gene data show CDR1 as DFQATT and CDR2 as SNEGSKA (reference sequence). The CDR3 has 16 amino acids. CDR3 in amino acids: CSARKRSWGSYNEQFF.

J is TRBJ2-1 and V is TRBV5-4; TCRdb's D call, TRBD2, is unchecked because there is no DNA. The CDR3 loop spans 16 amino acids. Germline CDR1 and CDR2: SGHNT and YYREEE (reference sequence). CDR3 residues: CASSLPQGLADNEQFF.

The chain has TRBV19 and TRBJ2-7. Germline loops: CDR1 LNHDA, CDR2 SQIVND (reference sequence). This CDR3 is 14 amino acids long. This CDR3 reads CASCRGGSSYEQYF.

The CDR3 protein is CASSRQTDHYEQYF. V usage is TRBV5-1 and J usage is TRBJ2-7. This CDR3 has 14 residues. Germline V gene lookup returns CDR1 SGHRS and CDR2 YFSETQ.

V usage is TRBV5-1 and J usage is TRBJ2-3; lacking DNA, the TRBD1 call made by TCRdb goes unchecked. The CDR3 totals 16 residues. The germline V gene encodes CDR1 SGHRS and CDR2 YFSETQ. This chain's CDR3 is CASNPRARGGSDTQYF.

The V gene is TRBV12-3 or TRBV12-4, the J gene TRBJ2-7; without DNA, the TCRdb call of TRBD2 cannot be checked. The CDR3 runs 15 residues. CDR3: CASSLGLAGPYEQYF.

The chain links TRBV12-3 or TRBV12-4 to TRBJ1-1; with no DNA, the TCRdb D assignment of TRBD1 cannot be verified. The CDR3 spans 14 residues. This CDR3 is CASSLRERGTEAFF.

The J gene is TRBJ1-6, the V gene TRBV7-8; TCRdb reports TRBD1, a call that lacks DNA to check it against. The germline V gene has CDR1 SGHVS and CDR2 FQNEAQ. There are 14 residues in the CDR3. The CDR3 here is CASSLTRGNSPLHF.

The CDR3 is CASSLAERDRVAFF. This rearrangement joins TRBV7-2 to TRBJ1-1; there is no DNA to check the TCRdb D call of TRBD1. This CDR3 spans 14 amino acids. Germline V gene sequence: CDR1 SGHTA, CDR2 FQGNSA.

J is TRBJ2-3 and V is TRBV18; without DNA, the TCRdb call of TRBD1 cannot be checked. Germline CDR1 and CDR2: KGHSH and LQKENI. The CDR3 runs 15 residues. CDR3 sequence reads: CASSAGTGGTDTQYF.

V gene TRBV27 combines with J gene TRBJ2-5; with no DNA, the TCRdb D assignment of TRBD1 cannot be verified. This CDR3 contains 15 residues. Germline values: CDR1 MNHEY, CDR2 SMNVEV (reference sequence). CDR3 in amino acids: CASSPSRDRGETQYF.

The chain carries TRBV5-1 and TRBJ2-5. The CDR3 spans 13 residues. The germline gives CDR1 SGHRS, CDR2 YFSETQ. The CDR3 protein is CASSLNLQETQYF.

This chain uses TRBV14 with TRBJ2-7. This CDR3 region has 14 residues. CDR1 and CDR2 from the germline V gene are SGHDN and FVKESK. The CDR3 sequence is CASSLSEVSYEQYF.

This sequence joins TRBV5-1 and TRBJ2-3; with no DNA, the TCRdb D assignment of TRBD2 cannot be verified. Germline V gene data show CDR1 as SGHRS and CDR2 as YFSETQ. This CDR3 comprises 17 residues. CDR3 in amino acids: CASSLYLGTSGTDTQYF.

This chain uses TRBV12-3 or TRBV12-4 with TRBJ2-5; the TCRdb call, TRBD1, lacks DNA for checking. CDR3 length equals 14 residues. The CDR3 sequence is CASSGGTGEETQYF.

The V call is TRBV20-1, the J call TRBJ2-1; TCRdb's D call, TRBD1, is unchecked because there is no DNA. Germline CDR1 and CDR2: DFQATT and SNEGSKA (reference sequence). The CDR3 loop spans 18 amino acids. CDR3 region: CSARTRSGQGASYNEQFF.